This entry lists 14 T cell receptor beta chains sequenced from one sample in a study of a mutant IDH1 vaccine in newly diagnosed glioma. Assay: immunoSEQ multiplex PCR; the TCRdb copy retains only in-frame clones and omits some. Counted here are tens of thousands of clones, more than 85% occurring once; the ten biggest clones make up around 2.5%. This sample's time point: baseline, week 1 (first vaccination visit). Treatment described: pre-vaccination baseline after standard-of-care therapy. The sequencing here drew on PBMCs, taken from a glioma patient treated with radiotherapy, temozolomide or both. Every receptor here comes from a man over 45 with glioma.

CDR3 sequence: CSVSSSGANVLTF. The DNA of the CDR3 is TGCAGCGTTTCCAGCTCTGGGGCCAACGTCCTGACTTTC. This chain connects TRBV29-1 to TRBJ2-6, with no clear D. Germline V gene sequence: CDR1 SQVTM, CDR2 ANQGSEA. CDR3 length: 13 residues. Trimming removed 5 bases at V and 0 bases at J, with 5 bases between.

The V call is TRBV6-1, the J call TRBJ2-1, with D unclear. CDR1 and CDR2 (germline): MNHNS, SASEGT. The CDR3 runs 13 residues. The ends were cut back, 1 base at V and 4 bases at J, with 5 bases in the middle. CDR3 sequence (DNA): TGTGCCAGCAGTGAAGGACTTTACAATGAGCAGTTCTTC. It yields the protein CASSEGLYNEQFF.

This clone was seen only once. A junction end diverges from the germline sequence, so it may reflect a read error. V and J are TRBV7-7 and TRBJ1-2, with 11 bases matching TRBD1. The germline CDR1 and CDR2 sequences are SSHAT and FNYEAQ (reference sequence). The CDR3 contains 16 residues. This chain's CDR3 is CASSLAGQGANYGYTF. DNA for the CDR3: TGTGCTAGCAGCTTAGCGGGACAGGGGGCTAACTATGGCTACACCTTC.

CDR3 bases: TGTGCCAGCCGCACTTGGGACATGAACACTGAAGCTTTCTTT. This codes for CASRTWDMNTEAFF. This chain joins TRBV2 and TRBJ1-1, with D perhaps TRBD1 (6 bases). The CDR3 contains 14 residues. Germline CDR1 SNHLY, CDR2 FYNNEI. The V end lost 8 bases, the J end lost 0 bases, and 13 bases lay between the germline ends.

V is TRBV7-2 and J is TRBJ2-2; unclear D gene. CDR1 SGHTA and CDR2 FQGNSA come from the germline V gene. This CDR3 has 14 amino acids. V dropped 5 bases and J dropped 4 bases, with 11 bases sitting between them. CDR3 loop: CASSREGFTGELFF. As DNA, the CDR3 is TGTGCCAGCAGCCGAGAAGGGTTCACCGGGGAGCTGTTTTTT.

The rearrangement links TRBV19 to TRBJ2-2; a possible D gene is TRBD1 (5 bases). The CDR3 is made up of 12 amino acids. Trimming stripped 7 bases from V and 6 bases from J, with 9 bases between. Germline V gene lookup returns CDR1 LNHDA and CDR2 SQIVND (reference sequence). This CDR3 is CASIRVPGELFF. The CDR3 nucleotides are TGTGCCAGTATCAGGGTACCCGGGGAGCTGTTTTTT.

V and J are TRBV9 and TRBJ2-7; TRBD1 might be the D (5 bases). Germline V CDR1 and CDR2: SGDLS, YYNGEE. V dropped 0 bases and J dropped 2 bases, with 9 bases sitting between them. This CDR3 is 14 amino acids long. The CDR3 region has the DNA TGTGCCAGCAGCGTAGAGGGGCGAACCTACGAGCAGTACTTC. This sequence encodes CASSVEGRTYEQYF.

V usage is TRBV5-1 and J usage is TRBJ1-2, with 8 bases aligning to TRBD1. This CDR3 comprises 15 residues. Trimming took 4 bases from V and 1 from J; bases not matched to a gene: 6. Looked up from germline, CDR1 is SGHRS and CDR2 is YFSETQ. The CDR3 loop is CASSPGQGSNYGYTF. The CDR3 nucleotides read TGCGCCAGCAGCCCCGGACAGGGTAGTAACTATGGCTACACCTTC. Using reference TRBV5-1 and TRBJ1-2 for the parts outside the CDR3, the full variable domain is KAGVTQTPRYLIKTRGQQVTLSCSPISGHRSVSWYQQTPGQGLQFLFEYFSETQRNKGNFPGRFSGRQFSNSRSEMNVSTLELGDSALYLCASSPGQGSNYGYTFGSGTRLTVV.

This chain uses TRBV6-1 with TRBJ2-2, with D maybe TRBD1 (5 bases). Trimming shortened V by 7 bases and J by 1 base, and 13 bases separated the two germline ends. This CDR3 comprises 15 residues. Germline CDR1 reads MNHNS; CDR2 reads SASEGT. CDR3 protein: CASTPNRGNTGELFF. The CDR3, as DNA: TGTGCCAGCACCCCGAATAGGGGGAACACCGGGGAGCTGTTTTTT.

The chain recombines TRBV5-4 with TRBJ2-7; D gene uncertain. In germline, CDR1 is SGHNT, CDR2 YYREEE (reference sequence). Trimming shortened V by 3 bases and J by 5 bases, and 15 bases separated the two germline ends. This CDR3 contains 14 residues. CDR3 region: CASSSRQGGHEQYF. The CDR3 DNA follows: TGTGCCAGCAGCTCCCGACAAGGCGGCCACGAGCAGTACTTC.

The J gene is TRBJ1-4, the V gene TRBV7-2; 8 nucleotides agree with TRBD1. Germline CDR1 and CDR2: SGHTA and FQGNSA. There are 15 residues in the CDR3. The junction had 8 bases not matched to a gene; V was cut back by 5 bases and J by 6 bases. The CDR3 sequence: CASSASGTGYEKLFF. The CDR3 DNA reads TGTGCCAGCAGCGCGTCCGGGACAGGCTATGAAAAACTGTTTTTT.

The J gene is TRBJ1-1, the V gene TRBV7-2; D is ambiguous. Germline CDR1 and CDR2: SGHTA and FQGNSA. V lost 1 base, J lost 0 bases, and 9 bases lay in between. The CDR3 spans 15 residues. CDR3 sequence (DNA): TGTGCCAGCAGCTTAGATTCGCAGATGAACACTGAAGCTTTCTTT. Its translation: CASSLDSQMNTEAFF.

The V call is TRBV11-2, the J call TRBJ1-1; TRBD1 is a possible D gene (6 bases). V was shortened by 4 bases and J by 5 bases, with 14 bases between the two germline ends. The CDR3 sequence is 14 residues long. Germline V gives CDR1 SGHAT, CDR2 FQNNGV. The CDR3 nucleotides read TGTGCCAGCAGCTCTTCAGGGGAGGTGACTGAAGCTTTCTTT. It yields the protein CASSSSGEVTEAFF.

V usage is TRBV4-2 and J usage is TRBJ2-7, with 10 bases aligning to TRBD1. The ends lost 6 bases at V and 4 bases at J; junction bases unmatched: 6. This CDR3 is 14 amino acids long. CDR1 and CDR2 (germline): LGHNA, YNFKEQ. The CDR3 loop reads CASSKGTGEYEQYF. Here the CDR3 DNA reads TGTGCCAGCAGTAAAGGGACAGGGGAATACGAGCAGTACTTC.